This T cell receptor beta chain appears in the sequencing data of a study of shared clonotypes between healthy human individuals. Germline V CDR1 and CDR2: SGHVS, FQNEAQ. Losses at the gene ends were 5 bases for V and 6 bases for J; bases not matched to a gene: 3. CDR3 length equals 15 residues. Profiled with immunoSEQ multiplex PCR; TCRdb holds only in-frame clones, not every one. The repertoire holds approximately 600,000 clones, with approximately 95% as singletons. Naivety among CD8 cells was defined by CD45RO negativity and positive CCR7 selection, thereby excluding terminally differentiated effector memory CD45RA+ cells.

The TCR comes from a woman aged 25 to 39 in good health. Source material: naive CD8+ T cells sorted from blood. The J gene is TRBJ2-2, the V gene TRBV7-8, with 13 nucleotides matching TRBD2. The CDR3 region is CASSPGLAGPGELFF. The CDR3 nucleotides read TGTGCCAGCAGCCCGGGACTAGCGGGACCCGGGGAGCTGTTTTTT.